This is a list of T cell receptor beta chains from one sample in a study of T cells in Graves' hyperthyroidism and ophthalmopathy. One entry per CDR3 protein, called by TCRdb with MiXCR from the multiplex PCR reads. The sample includes fewer than 500,000 distinct CDR3 sequences, roughly 12% of them seen just once. The sequenced material came from blood. The receptors stem from a man aged 30 to 39 with Graves' hyperthyroidism that later progressed to Graves' ophthalmopathy. Both conserved end residues are part of each CDR3. The D gene is left open where the match is weak. A clone size is listed for some rows: how often the clone was seen (once, few, many), or a class if it is expanded.

TRBV11-3	-	few	TRBJ2-5	CASSLELVYQETQYF	TGTGCCAGCAGCTTGGAACTAGTTTACCAAGAGACCCAGTACTTC
TRBV5-1	-	-	TRBJ1-6	CASSGGGNTGSPLHF	TGCGCCAGCAGCGGGGGAGGCAATACCGGTTCACCCCTCCACTTT
TRBV27	-	many	TRBJ2-2	CASSLFSVGRGVDTGELFF	TGTGCCAGCAGTTTATTTTCGGTCGGCAGGGGGGTTGACACCGGGGAGCTGTTTTTT
TRBV9	TRBD1	few	TRBJ1-1	CASSVRDRGPEAFF	TGTGCCAGCAGCGTCCGGGACAGGGGCCCTGAAGCTTTCTTT
TRBV4-1	-	many	TRBJ2-7	CASSGQGTKEQYF	TGCGCCAGCTCAGGGCAGGGTACGAAGGAGCAGTACTTC
TRBV19	-	many	TRBJ1-1	CASSIIGVTEAFF	TGTGCCAGTAGTATTATCGGGGTAACTGAAGCTTTCTTT
TRBV28	-	many	TRBJ2-3	CASSFLSGSTDTQYF	TGTGCCAGCAGTTTCCTGTCAGGGAGCACAGATACGCAGTATTTT
TRBV12-3/TRBV12-4	-	-	TRBJ2-2	CASSRRPENAGELFF	TGTGCCAGCAGTCGCCGACCCGAAAACGCCGGGGAGCTGTTTTTT
TRBV12-3/TRBV12-4	TRBD1	-	TRBJ1-5	CASKPGQASNQPQHF	TGTGCCAGCAAACCGGGACAGGCGAGCAATCAGCCCCAGCATTTT
TRBV12-3/TRBV12-4	TRBD2	many	TRBJ2-3	CASSGTSGGKTDTQYF	TGTGCCAGCAGTGGCACTAGCGGGGGGAAGACAGATACGCAGTATTTT
TRBV13	-	many	TRBJ1-1	CASSFAGSIVAAFF	TGTGCCAGCAGCTTCGCGGGCAGCATCGTGGCGGCTTTCTTT
TRBV9	-	many	TRBJ2-6	CASSSWANVLTF	TGTGCCAGCAGCAGCTGGGCCAACGTCCTGACTTTC
TRBV4-1	-	-	TRBJ1-4	CASSQVPGSYEKLFF	TGCGCCAGCAGCCAAGTACCGGGATCGTATGAAAAACTGTTTTTT
TRBV12-3/TRBV12-4	-	many	TRBJ2-2	CASSLDWELFF	TGTGCCAGCAGTTTAGACTGGGAGCTGTTTTTT
TRBV7-9	TRBD2	few	TRBJ2-7	CASSLLSPSGGYEQYF	TGTGCCAGCAGCTTACTTTCGCCTAGCGGGGGATACGAGCAGTACTTC
TRBV3-1	-	many	TRBJ1-2	CASSQDLLGADYGYTF	TGTGCCAGCAGCCAAGACCTCTTGGGGGCAGACTATGGCTACACCTTC
TRBV5-4	TRBD2	few	TRBJ2-3	CASSLRGGPSTDTQYF	TGTGCCAGCAGCCTACGGGGGGGCCCTAGCACAGATACGCAGTATTTT
TRBV7-9	-	many	TRBJ2-1	CASSFRRGITYNEQFF	TGTGCCAGCAGCTTTCGCCGGGGGATCACCTACAATGAGCAGTTCTTC
TRBV12-3/TRBV12-4	TRBD1	-	TRBJ2-7	CASSFQGAGTYEQYF	TGTGCCAGCAGTTTCCAGGGGGCGGGTACCTACGAGCAGTACTTC
TRBV11-2	TRBD1	many	TRBJ1-2	CASSFEEGAYGYTF	TGTGCCAGCAGCTTCGAGGAGGGGGCGTATGGCTACACCTTC
TRBV5-1	TRBD1	-	TRBJ1-1	CASSLHPRTGPRDTEAFF	TGCGCCAGCAGCTTACACCCCAGGACAGGACCTAGGGACACTGAAGCTTTCTTT
TRBV6-2/TRBV6-3	-	many	TRBJ2-2	CASSLAGWNTGELFF	TGTGCCAGCAGTCTAGCAGGGTGGAACACCGGGGAGCTGTTTTTT
TRBV28	TRBD2	many	TRBJ2-3	CASGGGVADTQYF	TGTGCCAGTGGGGGGGGGGTTGCAGATACGCAGTATTTT
TRBV6-1	TRBD1	many	TRBJ1-1	CASQSDRVRTEAFF	TGTGCCAGCCAATCCGACAGGGTCAGAACTGAAGCTTTCTTT
TRBV3-1	TRBD2	many	TRBJ2-3	CASSQTSEFTDTQYF	TGTGCCAGCAGCCAGACTAGCGAGTTCACAGATACGCAGTATTTT
TRBV9	TRBD1	-	TRBJ2-1	CASSVAGQGLGDEQFF	TGTGCCAGCAGCGTAGCGGGACAGGGATTAGGGGATGAGCAGTTCTTC
TRBV20-1	TRBD2	many	TRBJ2-5	CSARDDNSGGGETQYF	TGCAGTGCTAGAGATGATAATAGCGGGGGGGGAGAGACCCAGTACTTC
TRBV2	TRBD1	many	TRBJ2-5	CASSEDRGQETQYF	TGTGCCAGCAGTGAAGACAGGGGTCAAGAGACCCAGTACTTC
TRBV3-1	-	-	TRBJ1-5	CASSQHGNSNQPQHF	TGTGCCAGCAGCCAACACGGGAATAGCAATCAGCCCCAGCATTTT
TRBV10-1	-	-	TRBJ1-1	CASSELAEAFF	TGCGCCAGCAGTGAATTGGCTGAAGCTTTCTTT
TRBV20-1	TRBD2	-	TRBJ2-3	CSARGGSPGRGDTQYF	TGCAGTGCTAGAGGTGGGAGCCCAGGGAGGGGAGATACGCAGTATTTT
TRBV7-9	TRBD1	-	TRBJ1-2	CASSSGQPTF	TGTGCCAGCAGCTCGGGACAGCCCACCTTC
TRBV11-2	-	-	TRBJ1-2	CASSPQLGYGYTF	TGTGCCAGCAGCCCCCAATTGGGGTATGGCTACACCTTC
TRBV10-3	-	few	TRBJ2-7	CAISEKISYEQYF	TGTGCCATCAGTGAAAAAATCTCCTACGAGCAGTACTTC
TRBV6-5	-	-	TRBJ1-2	CASSLVPGGHYGYTF	TGTGCCAGCAGTTTGGTCCCGGGGGGCCACTATGGCTACACCTTC
TRBV13	TRBD1	many	TRBJ2-1	CASSTRDRGRYEQFF	TGTGCCAGCAGTACCCGGGACAGGGGGCGGTATGAGCAGTTCTTC
TRBV15	-	-	TRBJ1-2	CATTRDRTNYGYTF	TGTGCCACTACCCGGGACCGGACTAACTATGGCTACACCTTC
TRBV20-1	-	few	TRBJ2-1	CSARGDFLESSYNEQFF	TGCAGTGCTAGAGGGGACTTCTTGGAGAGCTCCTACAATGAGCAGTTCTTC
TRBV6-1	-	few	TRBJ2-6	CASTPRDGGANVLTF	TGTGCCAGCACCCCCCGGGATGGTGGGGCCAACGTCCTGACTTTC
TRBV2	-	-	TRBJ2-3	CASRAPGDTQYF	TGTGCCAGCCGGGCCCCTGGGGATACGCAGTATTTT
TRBV27	TRBD1	many	TRBJ1-6	CASSLTRQGNSPLHF	TGTGCCAGCAGTTTAACCCGACAGGGGAATTCACCCCTCCACTTT
TRBV5-1	TRBD1	few	TRBJ1-5	CASSPGTGSSQPQHF	TGCGCCAGCAGCCCCGGGACAGGTTCGAGTCAGCCCCAGCATTTT
TRBV9	TRBD1	few	TRBJ2-3	CASSLETGSFSRGTDTQYF	TGTGCCAGCAGCCTCGAGACAGGGTCGTTCTCCCGAGGCACAGATACGCAGTATTTT
TRBV5-4	-	few	TRBJ2-3	CASSSTGKADTQYF	TGTGCCAGCAGCTCCACCGGCAAAGCAGATACGCAGTATTTT
TRBV28	TRBD1	many	TRBJ1-5	CASSTGVNQPQHF	TGTGCCAGCAGCACAGGGGTAAATCAGCCCCAGCATTTT
TRBV2	TRBD2	many	TRBJ2-1	CASTRSGGALSYNEQFF	TGTGCCAGCACCCGTAGCGGGGGGGCCTTGTCCTACAATGAGCAGTTCTTC
TRBV28	-	few	TRBJ2-7	CASSLTREQYF	TGTGCCAGCAGTTTAACCCGAGAGCAGTACTTC
TRBV28	-	many	TRBJ1-2	CASRISGAGDNYGYTF	TGTGCCAGCAGGATCTCCGGCGCCGGGGATAACTATGGCTACACCTTC
TRBV7-8	-	many	TRBJ1-1	CASSHPGQNTEAFF	TGTGCCAGCAGCCATCCCGGACAGAACACTGAAGCTTTCTTT
TRBV27	-	few	TRBJ2-1	CASSLVAYNEQFF	TGTGCCAGCAGTTTGGTGGCCTACAATGAGCAGTTCTTC
TRBV12-3/TRBV12-4	-	many	TRBJ2-3	CASRQGISTDTQYF	TGTGCCAGCAGGCAGGGGATTTCGACAGATACGCAGTATTTT
TRBV5-1	-	many	TRBJ1-1	CASSQDLNTEAFF	TGCGCCAGCAGCCAGGACCTGAACACTGAAGCTTTCTTT
TRBV10-2	TRBD2	few	TRBJ2-1	CASLTGGYNEQFF	TGCGCCAGCCTCACCGGGGGGTACAATGAGCAGTTCTTC
TRBV10-3	-	few	TRBJ2-7	CAISESTRPEQYF	TGTGCCATCAGTGAGTCTACGAGGCCCGAGCAGTACTTC
TRBV20-1	-	-	TRBJ1-4	CSARDRGIGKLFF	TGCAGTGCTAGAGATCGCGGGATTGGAAAACTGTTTTTT
TRBV28	TRBD2	many	TRBJ2-6	CASSPGRGSSGANVLTF	TGTGCCAGCAGTCCCGGGAGGGGGTCATCTGGGGCCAACGTCCTGACTTTC
TRBV6-2/TRBV6-3	-	few	TRBJ1-2	CASSLVQGLSYGYTF	TGTGCCAGCAGTCTCGTACAGGGCCTGAGCTATGGCTACACCTTC